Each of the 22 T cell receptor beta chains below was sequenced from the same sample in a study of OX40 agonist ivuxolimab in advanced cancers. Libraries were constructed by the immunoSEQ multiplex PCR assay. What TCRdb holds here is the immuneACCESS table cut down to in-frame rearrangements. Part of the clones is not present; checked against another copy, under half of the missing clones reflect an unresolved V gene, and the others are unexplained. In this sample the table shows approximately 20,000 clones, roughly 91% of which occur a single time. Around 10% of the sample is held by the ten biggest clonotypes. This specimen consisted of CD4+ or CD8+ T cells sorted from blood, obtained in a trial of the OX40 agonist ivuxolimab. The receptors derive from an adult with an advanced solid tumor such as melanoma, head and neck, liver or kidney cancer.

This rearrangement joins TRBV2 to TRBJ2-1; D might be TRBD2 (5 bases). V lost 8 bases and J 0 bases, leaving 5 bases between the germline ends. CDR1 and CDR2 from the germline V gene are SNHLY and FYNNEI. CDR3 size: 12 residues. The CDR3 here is CASGSSYNEQFF. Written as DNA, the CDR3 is TGTGCCAGCGGGAGCTCCTACAATGAGCAGTTCTTC.

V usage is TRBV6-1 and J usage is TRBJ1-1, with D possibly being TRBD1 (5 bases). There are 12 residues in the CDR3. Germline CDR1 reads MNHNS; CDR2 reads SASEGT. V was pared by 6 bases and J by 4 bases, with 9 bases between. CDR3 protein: CASSPGTTEAFF. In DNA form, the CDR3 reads TGTGCCAGCAGCCCCGGGACCACTGAAGCTTTCTTT.

CDR3: CASSPGLNTEAFF. The CDR3 region has the DNA TGTGCCAGCAGCCCGGGCCTGAACACTGAAGCTTTCTTT. The V call is TRBV21-1, the J call TRBJ1-1. TRBV21-1 is a pseudogene segment. The CDR3 totals 13 residues.

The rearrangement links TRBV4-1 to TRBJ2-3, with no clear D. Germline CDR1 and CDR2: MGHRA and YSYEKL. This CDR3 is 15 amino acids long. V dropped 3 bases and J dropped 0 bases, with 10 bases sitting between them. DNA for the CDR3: TGCGCCAGCAGCCAGTGGGCCCGTAGCACAGATACGCAGTATTTT. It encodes CASSQWARSTDTQYF.

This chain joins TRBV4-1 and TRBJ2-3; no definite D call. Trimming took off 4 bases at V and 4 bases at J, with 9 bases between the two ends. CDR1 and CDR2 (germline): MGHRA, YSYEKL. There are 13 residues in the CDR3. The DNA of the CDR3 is TGCGCCAGCAGCCTTGGAGTGTCAGATACGCAGTATTTT. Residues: CASSLGVSDTQYF.

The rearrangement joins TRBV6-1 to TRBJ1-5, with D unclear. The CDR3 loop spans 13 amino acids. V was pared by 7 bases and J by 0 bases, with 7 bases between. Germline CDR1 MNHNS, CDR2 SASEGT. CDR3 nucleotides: TGTGCCAGCATTGGGTCTAGCAATCAGCCCCAGCATTTT. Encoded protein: CASIGSSNQPQHF.

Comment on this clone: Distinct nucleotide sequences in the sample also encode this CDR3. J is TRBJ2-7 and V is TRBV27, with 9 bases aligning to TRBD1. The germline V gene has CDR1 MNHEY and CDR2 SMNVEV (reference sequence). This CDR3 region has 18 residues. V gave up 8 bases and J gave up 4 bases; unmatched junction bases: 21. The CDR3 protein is CASGLTGGPFGTPYEQYF. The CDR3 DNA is TGTGCCAGCGGGCTTACAGGGGGCCCATTTGGGACGCCATACGAGCAGTACTTC.

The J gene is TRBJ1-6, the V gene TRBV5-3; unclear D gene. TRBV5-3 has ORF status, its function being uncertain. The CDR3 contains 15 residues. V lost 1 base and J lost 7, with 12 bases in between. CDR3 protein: CARSLPAGSNSPLHF. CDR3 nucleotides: TGTGCCAGAAGCTTGCCTGCGGGTTCCAATTCACCCCTCCACTTT.

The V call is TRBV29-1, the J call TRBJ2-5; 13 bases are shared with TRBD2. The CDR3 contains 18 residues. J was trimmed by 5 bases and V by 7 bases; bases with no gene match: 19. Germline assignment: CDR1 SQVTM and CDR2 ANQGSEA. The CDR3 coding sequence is TGCAGCGCGTTCGGACCCTGGGTGACTAGCGGGAGGAGGGAGACCCAGTACTTC. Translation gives CSAFGPWVTSGRRETQYF.

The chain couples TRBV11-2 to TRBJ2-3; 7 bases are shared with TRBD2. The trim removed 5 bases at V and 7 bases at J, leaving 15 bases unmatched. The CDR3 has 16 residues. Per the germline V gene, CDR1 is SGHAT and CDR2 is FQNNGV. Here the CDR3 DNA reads TGTGCCAGCAGCGCAAGACTAGCCGGGCTGGGAAATACGCAGTATTTT. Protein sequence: CASSARLAGLGNTQYF. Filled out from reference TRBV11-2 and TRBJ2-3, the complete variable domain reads EAGVAQSPRYKIIEKRQSVAFWCNPISGHATLYWYQQILGQGPKLLIQFQNNGVVDDSQLPKDRFSAERLKGVDSTLKIQPAKLEDSAVYLCASSARLAGLGNTQYFGPGTRLTVL.

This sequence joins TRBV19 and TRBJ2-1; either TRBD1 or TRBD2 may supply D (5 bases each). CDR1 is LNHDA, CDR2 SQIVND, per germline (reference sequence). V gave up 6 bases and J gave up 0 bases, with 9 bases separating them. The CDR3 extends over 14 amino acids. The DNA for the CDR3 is TGTGCCAGTAGGTCAGGGAGCTCCTACAATGAGCAGTTCTTC. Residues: CASRSGSSYNEQFF.

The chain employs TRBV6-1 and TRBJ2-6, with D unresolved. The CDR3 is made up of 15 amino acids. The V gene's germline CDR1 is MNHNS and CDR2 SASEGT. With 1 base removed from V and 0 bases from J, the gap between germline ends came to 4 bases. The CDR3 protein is CASSEGSSGANVLTF. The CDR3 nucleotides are TGTGCCAGCAGTGAAGGCAGCTCTGGGGCCAACGTCCTGACTTTC.

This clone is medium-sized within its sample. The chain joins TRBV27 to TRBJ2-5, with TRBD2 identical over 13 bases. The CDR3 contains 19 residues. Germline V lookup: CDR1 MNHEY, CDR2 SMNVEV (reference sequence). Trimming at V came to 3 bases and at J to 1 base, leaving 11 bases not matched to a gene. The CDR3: CASSLRLITSGRVQETQYF. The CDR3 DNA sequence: TGTGCCAGCAGTTTGCGGCTTATCACTAGCGGGAGGGTCCAAGAGACCCAGTACTTC.

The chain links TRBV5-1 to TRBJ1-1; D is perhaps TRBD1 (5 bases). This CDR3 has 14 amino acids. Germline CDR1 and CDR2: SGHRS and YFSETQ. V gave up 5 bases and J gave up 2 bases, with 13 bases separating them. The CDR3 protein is CASRLRGYNTEAFF. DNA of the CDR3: TGCGCCAGCAGGCTACGGGGGTACAACACTGAAGCTTTCTTT.

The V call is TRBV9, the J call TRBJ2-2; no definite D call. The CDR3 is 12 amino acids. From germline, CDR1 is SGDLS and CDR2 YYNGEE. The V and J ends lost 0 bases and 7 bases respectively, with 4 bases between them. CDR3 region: CASSVVSGELFF. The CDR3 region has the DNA TGTGCCAGCAGCGTAGTCAGCGGGGAGCTGTTTTTT.

The CDR3 reads CAWSAPSFPVNTEAFF. DNA of the CDR3: TGTGCCTGGAGTGCTCCTTCCTTCCCGGTTAACACTGAAGCTTTCTTT. The chain recombines TRBV30 with TRBJ1-1; the D is unclear. The V gene's germline CDR1 is GTSNPN and CDR2 SVGIG (reference sequence). The germline V and J ends were trimmed by 1 base and 2 bases, with 17 bases remaining between them. The CDR3 loop spans 16 amino acids.

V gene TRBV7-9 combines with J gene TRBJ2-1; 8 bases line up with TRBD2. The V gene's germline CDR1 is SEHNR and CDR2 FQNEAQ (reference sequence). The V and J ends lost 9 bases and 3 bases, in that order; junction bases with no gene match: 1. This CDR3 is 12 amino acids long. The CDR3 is CASRGGYNEQFF. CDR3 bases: TGTGCCAGTCGGGGGGGCTACAATGAGCAGTTCTTC.

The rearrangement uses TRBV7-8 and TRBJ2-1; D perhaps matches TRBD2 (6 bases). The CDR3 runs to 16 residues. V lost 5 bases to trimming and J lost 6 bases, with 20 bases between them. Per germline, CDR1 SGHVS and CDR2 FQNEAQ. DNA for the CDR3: TGTGCCAGCAGCATACCTAGCGAGACGTTCTCCAATGAGCAGTTCTTC. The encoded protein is CASSIPSETFSNEQFF.

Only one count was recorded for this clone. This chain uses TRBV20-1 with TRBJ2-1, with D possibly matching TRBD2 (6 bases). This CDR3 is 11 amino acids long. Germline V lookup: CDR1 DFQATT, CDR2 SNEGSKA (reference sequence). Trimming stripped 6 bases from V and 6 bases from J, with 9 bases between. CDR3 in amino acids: CSAPGGNEQFF. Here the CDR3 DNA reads TGCAGTGCCCCCGGGGGCAATGAGCAGTTCTTC.

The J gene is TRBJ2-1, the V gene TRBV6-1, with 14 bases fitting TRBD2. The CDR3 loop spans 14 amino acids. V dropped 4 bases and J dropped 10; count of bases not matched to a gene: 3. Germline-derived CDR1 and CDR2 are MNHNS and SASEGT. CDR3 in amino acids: CASSVTSGRVEQFF. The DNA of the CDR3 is TGTGCCAGCAGTGTGACTAGCGGGAGGGTGGAGCAGTTCTTC.

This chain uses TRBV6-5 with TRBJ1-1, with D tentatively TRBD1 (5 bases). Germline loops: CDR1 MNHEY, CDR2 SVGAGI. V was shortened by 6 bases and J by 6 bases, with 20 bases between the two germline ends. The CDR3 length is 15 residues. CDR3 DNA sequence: TGTGCCAGCAGACCCTCCCGTGGTTCGGGGGCTGAAGCTTTCTTT. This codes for CASRPSRGSGAEAFF.

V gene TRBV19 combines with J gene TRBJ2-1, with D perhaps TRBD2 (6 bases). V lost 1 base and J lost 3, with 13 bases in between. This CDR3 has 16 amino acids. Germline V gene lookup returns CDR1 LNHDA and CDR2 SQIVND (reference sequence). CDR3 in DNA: TGTGCCAGTAGTATAGCTCGGGACTTGATCTACAATGAGCAGTTCTTC. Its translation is CASSIARDLIYNEQFF.